These T cell receptor beta chains were read from a single sample in a study of T cells in localized non-small cell lung cancer. Here immunoSEQ multiplex PCR was the method, and the copy in TCRdb shows in-frame clones only, minus some. The sample lists 70,000 to 75,000 clones; less than 85% were seen once. Sequences were derived from peripheral blood, sampled before any cancer treatment. The receptors were gathered from an older female donor with stage I lung adenocarcinoma. The CDR3 runs from the conserved cysteine through the conserved F or W. A D gene is named only where the DNA matches it firmly. Clone size, where shown, is once, few, many, or a class for clones that have expanded.

TRBV6-5,TRBJ1-5,.,.,CASSQTGGYQPQHF,TGTGCCAGCAGCCAGACAGGAGGCTATCAGCCCCAGCATTTT
TRBV7-9,TRBJ2-5,.,.,CASSVIGSESYQETQYF,TGTGCCAGCAGCGTCATTGGGAGCGAATCGTACCAAGAGACCCAGTACTTC
TRBV4-3,TRBJ1-2,.,.,CASSQDVVGRLYGYTF,TGCGCCAGCAGCCAAGATGTTGTAGGAAGACTCTATGGCTACACCTTC
TRBV9,TRBJ2-3,.,TRBD2,CASSEGRLAGGPGTDTQYF,TGTGCCAGCAGCGAGGGGAGGCTAGCGGGGGGCCCAGGCACAGATACGCAGTATTTT
TRBV5-5,TRBJ1-2,.,.,CASSLLSGTRSKGYTF,TGTGCCAGCAGCTTGTTGTCGGGGACCCGGTCTAAGGGCTACACCTTC
TRBV5-5,TRBJ1-4,.,TRBD1,CASSLAGTENEKLFF,TGTGCCAGCAGCTTGGCGGGGACAGAGAATGAAAAACTGTTTTTT
TRBV7-6,TRBJ1-5,.,.,CASSLAGGKPQHF,TGTGCCAGCAGCTTAGCCGGGGGGAAGCCCCAGCATTTT
TRBV5-1,TRBJ2-7,few,.,CASSFKTAYEQYF,TGCGCCAGCAGCTTCAAGACGGCCTACGAGCAGTACTTC
TRBV5-1,TRBJ2-3,once,.,CASSLGGTDTQYF,TGCGCCAGCAGCTTGGGAGGCACAGATACGCAGTATTTT
TRBV5-1,TRBJ2-1,.,.,CASSDREYSYNEQFF,TGCGCCAGCAGTGATCGGGAATACTCCTACAATGAGCAGTTCTTC
TRBV6-6,TRBJ1-1,few,.,CASQGTAEAFF,TGTGCCAGCCAGGGAACGGCAGAAGCTTTCTTT
TRBV6-5,TRBJ1-3,.,.,CASSFGQAGNTIYF,TGTGCCAGCAGTTTCGGCCAGGCTGGAAACACCATATATTTT
TRBV9,TRBJ2-1,.,TRBD2,CASSSRGAGGPLEQFF,TGTGCCAGCAGCTCCCGCGGAGCGGGAGGGCCTCTTGAGCAGTTCTTC
TRBV4-3,TRBJ2-3,.,.,CASSQSGGQGATDTQYF,TGCGCCAGCAGCCAATCGGGGGGGCAGGGGGCCACAGATACGCAGTATTTT
TRBV27,TRBJ2-6,once,.,CASSLIAGFSGANVLTF,TGTGCCAGCAGTTTAATAGCAGGTTTCTCTGGGGCCAACGTCCTGACTTTC
TRBV5-1,TRBJ1-1,.,TRBD1,CASDWTGGGTEAFF,TGCGCCAGCGACTGGACAGGGGGCGGGACTGAAGCTTTCTTT
TRBV6-1,TRBJ2-5,.,TRBD2,CASSEASGAQETQYF,TGTGCCAGCAGTGAAGCTAGCGGGGCCCAAGAGACCCAGTACTTC
TRBV15,TRBJ1-4,.,.,CATSRGASSNEKLFF,TGTGCCACCAGCAGAGGGGCTTCGTCTAATGAAAAACTGTTTTTT
TRBV13,TRBJ1-4,few,.,CASSSEGEKLFF,TGTGCCAGCAGCTCGGAGGGTGAAAAACTGTTTTTT
TRBV19,TRBJ2-7,.,.,CASSLGLATYEQYF,TGTGCCAGTAGTCTTGGTCTAGCCACCTACGAGCAGTACTTC
TRBV6-6,TRBJ2-7,.,.,CASSYLAAPYEQYF,TGTGCCAGCAGTTATCTTGCGGCACCCTACGAGCAGTACTTC
TRBV7-2,TRBJ2-1,.,TRBD2,CASSFRSSGSTEQFF,TGTGCCAGCAGCTTTCGGAGTAGCGGGAGTACTGAGCAGTTCTTC
TRBV29-1,TRBJ2-1,.,.,CSVDKAGWGSNEQFF,TGCAGCGTTGATAAAGCAGGCTGGGGTTCGAATGAGCAGTTCTTC
TRBV28,TRBJ2-1,.,TRBD2,CASSRPGGDHEQFF,TGTGCCAGCAGCCGACCCGGGGGGGATCATGAGCAGTTCTTC
TRBV6-1,TRBJ1-4,.,.,CASSEKPGSEKLFF,TGTGCCAGCAGTGAGAAGCCTGGTAGTGAAAAACTGTTTTTT
TRBV15,TRBJ2-5,.,.,CATSRDRVQRETQYF,TGTGCCACCAGCAGAGATCGAGTACAGAGAGAGACCCAGTACTTC
TRBV6-1,TRBJ1-4,.,.,CASAVGLANEKLFF,TGTGCCAGCGCTGTGGGGTTGGCTAATGAAAAACTGTTTTTT
TRBV7-9,TRBJ2-1,.,.,CASSSGLTYNEQFF,TGTGCCAGCAGCTCCGGACTGACCTACAATGAGCAGTTCTTC
TRBV6-1,TRBJ2-5,once,.,CASSEAPRVRETQYF,TGTGCCAGCAGTGAAGCGCCCAGGGTACGAGAGACCCAGTACTTC
TRBV2,TRBJ2-7,.,TRBD1,CASSLSQQGISSYEQYF,TGTGCCAGCAGCCTATCCCAACAGGGGATAAGCTCCTACGAGCAGTACTTC
TRBV23-1,TRBJ1-6,.,TRBD1,CASSQHRDRGRGSPLHF,TGCGCCAGCAGTCAACACCGGGACAGGGGGCGCGGGTCACCCCTCCACTTT
TRBV13,TRBJ1-1,.,.,CASSSTEELNTEAFF,TGTGCCAGCAGCTCGACAGAGGAGTTGAACACTGAAGCTTTCTTT
TRBV10-3,TRBJ1-1,once,.,CASTPGAHTEAFF,TGTGCCAGTACACCGGGGGCGCACACTGAAGCTTTCTTT
TRBV6-6,TRBJ2-4,once,TRBD2,CASSPLRGAQNIQYF,TGTGCCAGCAGCCCCTTGCGGGGGGCCCAAAACATTCAGTACTTC
TRBV7-3,TRBJ2-2,few,.,CASSPQTNTGELFF,TGTGCCAGCAGCCCCCAAACAAACACCGGGGAGCTGTTTTTT
TRBV27,TRBJ2-7,.,TRBD1,CASRSNDGTGDSEQYF,TGTGCCAGCAGATCAAATGACGGGACAGGGGACTCCGAGCAGTACTTC
TRBV5-1,TRBJ1-1,.,.,CASSLMDSNTEAFF,TGCGCCAGCAGCTTGATGGATTCGAACACTGAAGCTTTCTTT
TRBV18,TRBJ2-3,.,.,CASSPPVTHSIPQYF,TGTGCCAGCTCACCACCGGTGACCCACTCAATTCCGCAGTATTTT
TRBV6-5,TRBJ1-1,.,.,CASRWLGSGIEAFF,TGTGCCAGCAGATGGTTGGGGAGCGGAATTGAAGCTTTCTTT
TRBV5-1,TRBJ2-3,.,TRBD2,CASSPAGRTDTQYF,TGCGCCAGCAGCCCAGCGGGACGCACAGATACGCAGTATTTT
TRBV7-9,TRBJ2-3,.,.,CASSPLGTDTQYF,TGTGCCAGCAGCCCCTTAGGCACAGATACGCAGTATTTT
TRBV6-1,TRBJ2-1,.,.,CASSGPRGAERYNEQFF,TGTGCCAGCAGTGGCCCACGGGGAGCGGAGAGATACAATGAGCAGTTCTTC
TRBV11-2,TRBJ2-7,few,TRBD1,CASSVGGWYEQYF,TGTGCCAGCAGCGTAGGGGGCTGGTACGAGCAGTACTTC
TRBV7-3,TRBJ2-5,.,.,CASSLGVGETQYF,TGTGCCAGCAGCTTAGGGGTCGGGGAGACCCAGTACTTC
TRBV2,TRBJ2-1,.,.,CASSPSGNEQFF,TGTGCCAGCAGCCCTAGTGGGAATGAGCAGTTCTTC
TRBV6-6,TRBJ2-1,.,.,CASSLRLVGEQFF,TGTGCCAGCAGCCTTCGACTAGTCGGGGAGCAGTTCTTC
TRBV5-1,TRBJ1-3,.,.,CASSLGTRTSGNTIYF,TGCGCCAGCAGCTTAGGGACACGGACCTCTGGAAACACCATATATTTT
TRBV4-3,TRBJ1-6,.,.,CASSQEWGEGSPLHF,TGCGCCAGCAGCCAAGAGTGGGGGGAAGGATCACCCCTCCACTTT
TRBV5-4,TRBJ2-5,.,TRBD1,CASSRRDRGQETQYF,TGTGCCAGCAGTAGACGGGACAGGGGGCAAGAGACCCAGTACTTC
TRBV27,TRBJ2-7,.,.,CASTLAPGSGYEQYF,TGTGCCAGCACCCTCGCCCCCGGGAGTGGTTACGAGCAGTACTTC
TRBV25-1,TRBJ2-7,.,TRBD2,CASSEFAGGEQYF,TGTGCCAGCAGTGAATTCGCCGGGGGGGAGCAGTACTTC
TRBV5-4,TRBJ1-1,once,.,CASSLLGGTEAFF,TGTGCCAGCAGCCTCTTGGGGGGCACTGAAGCTTTCTTT
TRBV4-1,TRBJ1-2,.,.,CASTPGGGNYGYTF,TGCGCCAGCACCCCGGGGGGAGGGAACTATGGCTACACCTTC
TRBV7-2,TRBJ2-7,.,TRBD2,CASSRGLAGYEQYF,TGTGCCAGCAGCCGGGGACTAGCCGGCTACGAGCAGTACTTC
TRBV9,TRBJ2-1,.,.,CASSVESDYNNEQFF,TGTGCCAGCAGCGTAGAGAGCGACTATAACAATGAGCAGTTCTTC
TRBV5-1,TRBJ2-5,few,.,CASSWDVVTQETQYF,TGCGCCAGCAGCTGGGACGTCGTAACTCAAGAGACCCAGTACTTC
TRBV13,TRBJ2-7,.,TRBD2,CASSYPTSGSHEQYF,TGTGCCAGCAGCTACCCCACTAGCGGGAGCCACGAGCAGTACTTC
TRBV27,TRBJ2-5,.,.,CASSFRVGRAHETQYF,TGTGCCAGCAGTTTTCGTGTGGGACGGGCACATGAGACCCAGTACTTC
TRBV28,TRBJ1-2,.,.,CASQTRPGNYGYTF,TGTGCCAGCCAAACACGGCCCGGTAACTATGGCTACACCTTC
TRBV6-1,TRBJ1-1,.,TRBD1,CASLLGDSLNTEAFF,TGTGCCAGCTTACTAGGGGACAGCCTGAACACTGAAGCTTTCTTT